There are many counts of the clone carrying this T cell receptor beta chain. What it recognizes is unknown. The data were obtained in a study of T cells in Graves' hyperthyroidism and ophthalmopathy. General study results and limits: The model made its ophthalmopathy prediction, and onset followed a median around 6.9 months later.

RNA transcripts yielded amplified TCR beta CDR3 regions. In the first-round RT-PCR of the TCR CDR3, the HTBI primer set was used. TCRdb passed the multiplex PCR reads through MiXCR, listing each CDR3 protein once. The data hold hundreds of thousands of distinct CDR3 sequences, with 16% observed a single time. Germline V CDR1 and CDR2: DFQATT, SNEGSKA (reference sequence). V was cut by 3 bases and J by 3 bases, with 14 bases left in between. CDR3 length: 14 amino acids. PBMCs were derived from approximately 10 ml fresh peripheral blood. This clonotype was sampled from a woman in her twenties or thirties with Graves' hyperthyroidism. Sequencing was done on a sample of blood. The chain links TRBV20-1 to TRBJ1-1, with a possible D match to TRBD1 (6 bases). The CDR3 protein is CSASRGADDTEAFF. The CDR3, as DNA: TGCAGTGCTAGTAGGGGGGCGGATGACACTGAAGCTTTCTTT.